These T cell receptor beta chains were read from a single sample in a study of identifying expanded T cells in peripheral blood. Method: immunoSEQ multiplex PCR; TCRdb's copy keeps in-frame clones and lacks some. The sample has more than 70,000 clones, approximately 84% seen once; the top ten hold around 5.2%. Sequences were obtained from blood. The source is a person aged 18 to 75 in good health. Each CDR3 is given with its conserved first and last residue. Fields, in order: clone size, J gene, V gene, D gene, CDR3 DNA, CDR3 protein. A D gene is named only where the DNA matches it firmly. The listing skips clone size in some rows; elsewhere it reads once, few, many or a size class.

clone size: -
J gene: TRBJ2-7
V gene: TRBV29-1
D gene: -
CDR3 DNA: TGCAGCGTTGGAACGGTGACCTACGAGCAGTACTTC
CDR3 protein: CSVGTVTYEQYF

clone size: -
J gene: TRBJ2-7
V gene: TRBV9
D gene: -
CDR3 DNA: TGTGCCAGCAGCGCCGCAACAGGGTACGAGCAGTACTTC
CDR3 protein: CASSAATGYEQYF

clone size: -
J gene: TRBJ2-1
V gene: TRBV4-1
D gene: TRBD1
CDR3 DNA: TGCGCCAGCAGCCAAGGGGTGAAACAGGGGAGAAATGAGCAGTTCTTC
CDR3 protein: CASSQGVKQGRNEQFF

clone size: -
J gene: TRBJ2-3
V gene: TRBV4-1
D gene: TRBD2
CDR3 DNA: TGCGCCAGCAGCCACGGACTACTAGCGAGTCCAGATACGCAGTATTTT
CDR3 protein: CASSHGLLASPDTQYF

clone size: few
J gene: TRBJ1-2
V gene: TRBV10-2
D gene: -
CDR3 DNA: TGCGCCAGCAGGGCAGGGAGTTACGGCTACACCTTC
CDR3 protein: CASRAGSYGYTF

clone size: -
J gene: TRBJ2-7
V gene: TRBV9
D gene: -
CDR3 DNA: TGTGCCAGCAGCGTAGATCAGGCTTCCGAGCAGTACTTC
CDR3 protein: CASSVDQASEQYF

clone size: -
J gene: TRBJ1-3
V gene: TRBV19
D gene: TRBD1
CDR3 DNA: TGTGCCAGTACCGTATCCGGGACAGGTTCTGGAAACACCATATATTTT
CDR3 protein: CASTVSGTGSGNTIYF

clone size: -
J gene: TRBJ1-1
V gene: TRBV9
D gene: -
CDR3 DNA: TGTGCCAGCAGCGTAGCTGAGTGGGGCCCTGAAGCTTTCTTT
CDR3 protein: CASSVAEWGPEAFF

clone size: -
J gene: TRBJ1-2
V gene: TRBV25-1
D gene: -
CDR3 DNA: TGTGCCAGCAGTGGGCCCCGGTCGGGTGGCTACACCTTC
CDR3 protein: CASSGPRSGGYTF

clone size: -
J gene: TRBJ2-3
V gene: TRBV28
D gene: -
CDR3 DNA: TGTGCCAGCAGTTTAGGGACGCGCGCTACCGGAGCGGGTCTGTATTTT
CDR3 protein: CASSLGTRATGAGLYF

clone size: -
J gene: TRBJ1-5
V gene: TRBV12-1
D gene: -
CDR3 DNA: TGTGCCAGCAACCCCAAGGGGCCCCAGCATTTT
CDR3 protein: CASNPKGPQHF

clone size: -
J gene: TRBJ2-3
V gene: TRBV9
D gene: -
CDR3 DNA: TGTGCCAGCAGCGGGGGGTCTTTAGATACGCAGTATTTT
CDR3 protein: CASSGGSLDTQYF

clone size: -
J gene: TRBJ2-1
V gene: TRBV6-5
D gene: TRBD2
CDR3 DNA: TGTGCCAGCAGCAAGCGGGGGGGCTCCTACAATGAGCAGTTCTTC
CDR3 protein: CASSKRGGSYNEQFF

clone size: -
J gene: TRBJ1-2
V gene: TRBV7-2
D gene: -
CDR3 DNA: TGTGCCAGCAGCCCCGGAGCTACGGTCTCCTATGGCTACACCTTC
CDR3 protein: CASSPGATVSYGYTF

clone size: -
J gene: TRBJ1-2
V gene: TRBV6-5
D gene: -
CDR3 DNA: TGTGCCAGCAGCCCATCAGGCGGAAACTATGGCTACACCTTC
CDR3 protein: CASSPSGGNYGYTF